The 9 T cell receptor beta chains below all came from one sample that was sequenced in a study of siplizumab effects on memory and regulatory T cells. Clones were sequenced by immunoSEQ multiplex PCR, and TCRdb holds only the in-frame ones, with some missing. Of approximately 90,000 clones detected, about 93% appear once; the ten largest clones hold approximately 0.31%. Sequenced input: non-Treg CD4+ T cells sorted from blood. The receptors stem from a human donor in good health.

J is TRBJ2-2 and V is TRBV7-2; a weak D match, TRBD1 (5 bases). The germline gives CDR1 SGHTA, CDR2 FQGNSA. CDR3 length equals 16 residues. The V gene lost 0 bases and the J gene lost 1 base, with 9 bases spanning the gap. The CDR3 nucleotides are TGTGCCAGCAGCTTAGCGGGGCCCTTGAACACCGGGGAGCTGTTTTTT. Encoded protein: CASSLAGPLNTGELFF.

The V call is TRBV7-8, the J call TRBJ2-3; D gene ambiguous. The CDR3 consists of 16 residues. The ends were cut back, 3 bases at V and 0 bases at J, with 13 bases in the middle. Germline lookup yields CDR1 SGHVS and CDR2 FQNEAQ. The CDR3 spells CASSFGVVGSTDTQYF. The CDR3 nucleotides are TGTGCCAGCAGCTTCGGAGTAGTAGGTAGCACAGATACGCAGTATTTT.

The chain employs TRBV9 and TRBJ2-1; either TRBD1 or TRBD2 may supply D (7 bases each). Trimming cost V 0 bases and J 8 bases, with 15 bases left between them. In germline, CDR1 is SGDLS, CDR2 YYNGEE. The CDR3 contains 15 residues. CDR3 nucleotide sequence: TGTGCCAGCAGCGTAGACCCAGGGGGGGTCGATGAGCAGTTCTTC. Its translation is CASSVDPGGVDEQFF.

The V gene is TRBV6-5, the J gene TRBJ1-2; maybe TRBD1 (6 bases). The CDR3 extends over 13 amino acids. Germline-derived CDR1 and CDR2 are MNHEY and SVGAGI. Trimming shortened V by 6 bases and J by 3 bases, and 11 bases separated the two germline ends. The CDR3 spells CASRTTGHYGYTF. The CDR3 DNA follows: TGTGCCAGCAGGACGACAGGTCACTATGGCTACACCTTC.

The chain is built from TRBV6-1 and TRBJ2-5; 12 bases align to TRBD2. The CDR3 has 15 residues. V lost 2 bases and J lost 4; bases outside the gene matches: 2. Germline lookup yields CDR1 MNHNS and CDR2 SASEGT. CDR3 residues: CASSELAGGPETQYF. CDR3 DNA: TGTGCCAGCAGTGAACTAGCGGGGGGGCCAGAGACCCAGTACTTC.

This chain connects TRBV9 to TRBJ1-2; D not certain. V was trimmed by 0 bases and J by 4 bases, leaving 13 bases between them. This CDR3 has 15 residues. From germline, CDR1 is SGDLS and CDR2 YYNGEE. This CDR3 reads CASSVDRPGRYGYTF. The CDR3 DNA reads as TGTGCCAGCAGCGTAGATCGGCCTGGGCGCTATGGCTACACCTTC. The whole variable domain, filled in from reference TRBV9 and TRBJ1-2, reads DSGVTQTPKHLITATGQRVTLRCSPRSGDLSVYWYQQSLDQGLQFLIQYYNGEERAKGNILERFSAQQFPDLHSELNLSSLELGDSALYFCASSVDRPGRYGYTFGSGTRLTVV.

This chain uses TRBV18 with TRBJ1-5; D uncertain. This CDR3 contains 13 residues. Trimming shortened V by 3 bases and J by 8 bases, and 11 bases separated the two germline ends. The V gene's germline CDR1 is KGHSH and CDR2 LQKENI. CDR3 sequence: CASSPRRVEPQHF. In DNA form, the CDR3 reads TGTGCCAGCTCACCGAGGCGGGTGGAGCCCCAGCATTTT.

The genes are TRBV15 and TRBJ1-2; 8 nucleotides line up with TRBD1. This CDR3 contains 15 residues. The ends lost 1 base at V and 5 bases at J; junction bases unmatched: 6. Germline CDR1 and CDR2: LNHNV and YYDKDF (reference sequence). CDR3 loop: CATSRGQGKLYGYTF. The DNA of the CDR3 is TGTGCCACCAGCAGAGGACAGGGGAAGCTGTATGGCTACACCTTC.

This clone was observed a single time. The CDR3 coding sequence is TGCAGCGTTGGGGAGCCAACACGGGGGCTAAGGAGTATTAAAGAGACCCAGTACTTC. Translated: CSVGEPTRGLRSIKETQYF. The J gene is TRBJ2-5, the V gene TRBV29-1; D tentatively reads TRBD1 or TRBD2 (6 bases each). Trimming pared 4 bases from V and 3 bases from J, leaving 30 bases between. The CDR3 is 19 amino acids. CDR1 SQVTM and CDR2 ANQGSEA come from the germline V gene.